These 8 T cell receptor beta chains share one sample of origin, sequenced in a study of PD-1 blockade in classical Hodgkin lymphoma. All patients relapsed after autologous stem cell transplantation, and brentuximab vedotin exposure varied. Produced via immunoSEQ multiplex PCR; TCRdb's table is partial and in-frame only. This table has 50,000 to 75,000 clones, 80% to 90% appearing once. This sample comprised peripheral blood mononuclear cells (PBMCs), obtained at baseline. The receptors were gathered from a human donor with classical Hodgkin lymphoma.

The chain is built from TRBV27 and TRBJ2-7; 10 nucleotides align to TRBD1. The germline CDR1 and CDR2 sequences are MNHEY and SMNVEV (reference sequence). This CDR3 is 14 amino acids long. Trimming removed 5 bases from V and 2 bases from J; junction bases left unmatched: 3. CDR3 sequence reads: CASSMGQGPYEQYF. The CDR3 DNA reads TGTGCCAGCAGTATGGGACAGGGGCCCTACGAGCAGTACTTC.

This sequence joins TRBV10-3 and TRBJ1-2; D is unresolved. V lost 4 bases and J 2 bases, leaving 8 bases between the germline ends. Germline V gene data show CDR1 as ENHRY and CDR2 as SYGVKD. The CDR3 is 13 amino acids. The DNA of the CDR3 is TGTGCCATCAGTGCTGACACGAACTATGGCTACACCTTC. This codes for CAISADTNYGYTF.

J is TRBJ2-3 and V is TRBV4-2; 10 bases are a match to TRBD2. Germline assignment: CDR1 LGHNA and CDR2 YNFKEQ. The V gene end was trimmed by 0 bases and the J gene end by 4 bases; junction bases not matched to a gene: 4. The CDR3 has 16 amino acids. CDR3 nucleotide sequence: TGTGCCAGCAGCCAAGAATCTAGCGGGGGCCCAGATACGCAGTATTTT. It codes for CASSQESSGGPDTQYF.

CDR3 in DNA: TGCGCCAGCAGCCCACTCCAGGGAGGGTCGCTTAGTGGAAACACCATATATTTT. Amino acids: CASSPLQGGSLSGNTIYF. The rearrangement uses TRBV4-1 and TRBJ1-3, with D possibly TRBD1 on 5 matching bases. The CDR3 sequence is 18 residues long. The V end was cut by 4 bases, the J end by 3 bases, with 22 bases between. Germline CDR1 reads MGHRA; CDR2 reads YSYEKL.

This rearrangement joins TRBV6-5 to TRBJ2-2, with D possibly TRBD1 on 6 matching bases. There are 13 residues in the CDR3. Per germline, CDR1 MNHEY and CDR2 SVGAGI. Trimming left V 4 bases short and J 8 bases short, with 11 bases between. The CDR3 region has the DNA TGTGCCAGCAGTTTGGGGGCGAGGGGGGAGCTGTTTTTT. Its translation: CASSLGARGELFF.

The V gene is TRBV25-1, the J gene TRBJ2-7; the D call may be TRBD1 or TRBD2 (5 bases each). The CDR3 length is 15 residues. Germline values: CDR1 MGHDK, CDR2 SYGVNS. V was cut by 3 bases and J by 0 bases, with 12 bases left in between. The CDR3 is CASSDPGGSSYEQYF. In nucleotides, the CDR3 is TGTGCCAGCAGTGACCCTGGGGGAAGCTCCTACGAGCAGTACTTC.

The table lists this clone with a count of one. V is TRBV27 and J is TRBJ1-2; TRBD1 agrees at 7 bases. Trimming took 6 bases from V and 6 from J; bases not matched to a gene: 16. CDR3 length: 16 amino acids. The V gene's germline CDR1 is MNHEY and CDR2 SMNVEV (reference sequence). For the CDR3, the DNA is TGTGCCAGCAGCCGCATTAGCGTACAGGGGACCCATGGCTACACCTTC. Translating it yields CASSRISVQGTHGYTF.

The gene calls are TRBV11-2 and TRBJ1-6, with 7 bases that match TRBD1. The length of the CDR3 is 16 residues. Germline CDR1 SGHAT, CDR2 FQNNGV. Trimming removed 5 bases from V and 10 bases from J; junction bases left unmatched: 14. CDR3 sequence: CASSGGTAGVKSPLHF. The CDR3 DNA follows: TGTGCCAGCAGCGGCGGGACAGCCGGTGTCAAATCACCCCTCCACTTT.